The following is a T cell receptor (beta chain) sequence with its context. In the original processing: Amplification of reference gene primers provided the estimated nucleated cell counts. Sequenced by immunoSEQ multiplex PCR; TCRdb stores in-frame clones only, minus some. That table is the source of V, J and clone size, and D and trimming were worked out from the DNA. Of roughly 100,000 clones listed, 81% were seen once; the top ten hold over 35%. Trimming cost V 10 bases and J 11 bases, with 23 bases left between them. Germline assignment: CDR1 MNHEY and CDR2 SVGAGI. This CDR3 spans 13 amino acids. The data originate from a study of blood T cell repertoires in COVID-19. Overall study context: Samples taken during acute and convalescent COVID-19 were collected in the United States, Italy and Spain.

Sequenced: peripheral blood. The clonotype comes from a man older than 75 with acute or convalescent COVID-19. The J gene is TRBJ1-1, the V gene TRBV6-5, with D perhaps TRBD1 (6 bases). In DNA, the CDR3 is TGTGCCACCATACCCTGGGACACCCGAGGGGCTTTCTTT. Translated: CATIPWDTRGAFF.